Detailed here is one T cell receptor beta chain. Only in-frame clones appear in the TCRdb table, and some are missing; sequencing was by immunoSEQ multiplex PCR. The table shows around 97,000 clones, with approximately 80% occurring only once. This sample is part of a study of blood T cell repertoires in COVID-19. Across the whole study: The United States, Italy and Spain supplied acute and convalescent COVID-19 samples.

The trim removed 5 bases at V and 0 bases at J, leaving 7 bases unmatched. This CDR3 is 17 amino acids long. CDR1 is LGHDT and CDR2 is YNNKEL in the germline V gene (reference sequence). This chain joins TRBV3-1 (or the pseudogene TRBV3-2) and TRBJ2-1; 10 nucleotides line up with TRBD2. Input material: peripheral blood. The sequence was obtained from a human donor in a cohort sampled during active or convalescent COVID-19. As DNA, the CDR3 is TGTGCCAGCAGCAAACAGCGGGGGGGCATCTCCTACAATGAGCAGTTCTTC. Its protein is CASSKQRGGISYNEQFF.